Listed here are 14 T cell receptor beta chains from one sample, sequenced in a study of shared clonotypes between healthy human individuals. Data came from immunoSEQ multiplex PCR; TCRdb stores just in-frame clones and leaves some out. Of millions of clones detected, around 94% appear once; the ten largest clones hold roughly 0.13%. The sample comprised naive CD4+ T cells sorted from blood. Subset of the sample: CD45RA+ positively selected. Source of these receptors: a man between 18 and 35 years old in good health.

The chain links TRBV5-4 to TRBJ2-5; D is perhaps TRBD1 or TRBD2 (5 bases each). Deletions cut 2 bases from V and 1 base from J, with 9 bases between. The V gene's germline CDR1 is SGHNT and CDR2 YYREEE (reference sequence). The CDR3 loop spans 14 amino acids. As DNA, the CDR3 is TGTGCCAGCAGCTTTTCGGGGCTCCAAGAGACCCAGTACTTC. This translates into CASSFSGLQETQYF.

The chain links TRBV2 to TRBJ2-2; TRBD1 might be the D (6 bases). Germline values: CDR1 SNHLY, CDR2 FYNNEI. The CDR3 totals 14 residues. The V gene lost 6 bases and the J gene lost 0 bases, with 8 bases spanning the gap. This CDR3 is CASRDSPNTGELFF. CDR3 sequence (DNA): TGTGCCAGCAGGGACAGTCCGAACACCGGGGAGCTGTTTTTT.

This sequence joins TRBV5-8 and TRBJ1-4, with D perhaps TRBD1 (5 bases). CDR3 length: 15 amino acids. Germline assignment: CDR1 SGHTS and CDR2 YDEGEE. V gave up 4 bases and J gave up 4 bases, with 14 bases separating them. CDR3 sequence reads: CASSVGVGLNEKLFF. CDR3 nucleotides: TGTGCCAGCAGCGTGGGAGTGGGGCTTAATGAAAAACTGTTTTTT.

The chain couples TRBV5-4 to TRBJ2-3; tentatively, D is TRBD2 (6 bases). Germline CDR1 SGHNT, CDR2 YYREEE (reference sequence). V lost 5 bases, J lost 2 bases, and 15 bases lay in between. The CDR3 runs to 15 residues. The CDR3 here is CASRRSGLYTDTQYF. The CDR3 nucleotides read TGTGCCAGCAGACGTAGCGGTCTATACACAGATACGCAGTATTTT.

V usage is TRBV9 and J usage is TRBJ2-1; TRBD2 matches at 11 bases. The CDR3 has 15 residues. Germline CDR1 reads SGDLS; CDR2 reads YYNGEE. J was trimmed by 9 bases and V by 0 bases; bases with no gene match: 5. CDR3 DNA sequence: TGTGCCAGCAGCGTAGGACTAGCGGGGCGGGGTGAGCAGTTCTTC. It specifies CASSVGLAGRGEQFF.

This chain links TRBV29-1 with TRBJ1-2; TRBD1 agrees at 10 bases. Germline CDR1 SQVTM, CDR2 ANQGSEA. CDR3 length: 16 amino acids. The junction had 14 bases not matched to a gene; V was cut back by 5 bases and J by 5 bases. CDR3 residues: CSVIGPDRGLQYGYTF. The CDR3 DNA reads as TGCAGCGTTATAGGTCCAGACAGGGGGCTACAATATGGCTACACCTTC.

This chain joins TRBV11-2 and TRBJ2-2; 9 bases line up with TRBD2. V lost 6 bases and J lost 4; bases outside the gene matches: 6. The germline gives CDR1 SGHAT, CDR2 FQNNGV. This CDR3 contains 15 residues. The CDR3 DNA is TGTGCCAGCAGTTACTGGCGGGGGGGCACCGGGGAGCTGTTTTTT. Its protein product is CASSYWRGGTGELFF.

As DNA, the CDR3 is TGTGCCAGCAGCGGCAGACAGGGGAACTATGGCTACACCTTC. Translating it yields CASSGRQGNYGYTF. The chain uses TRBV9 and TRBJ1-2; 8 bases are shared with TRBD1. The CDR3 is made up of 14 amino acids. Germline V gives CDR1 SGDLS, CDR2 YYNGEE. The trim removed 3 bases at V and 2 bases at J, leaving 3 bases unmatched.

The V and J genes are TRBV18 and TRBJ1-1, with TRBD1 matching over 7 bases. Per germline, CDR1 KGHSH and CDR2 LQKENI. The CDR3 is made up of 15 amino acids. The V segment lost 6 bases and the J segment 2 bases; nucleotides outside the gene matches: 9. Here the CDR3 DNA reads TGTGCCAGCTCCACCGCGCAGGGGGTAAACACTGAAGCTTTCTTT. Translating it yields CASSTAQGVNTEAFF.

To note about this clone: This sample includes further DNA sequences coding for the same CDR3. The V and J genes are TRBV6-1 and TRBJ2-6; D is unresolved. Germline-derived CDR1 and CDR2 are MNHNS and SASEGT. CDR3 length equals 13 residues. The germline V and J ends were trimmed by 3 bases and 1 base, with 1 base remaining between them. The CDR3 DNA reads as TGTGCCAGCAGTGAGTCTGGGGCCAACGTCCTGACTTTC. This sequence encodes CASSESGANVLTF.

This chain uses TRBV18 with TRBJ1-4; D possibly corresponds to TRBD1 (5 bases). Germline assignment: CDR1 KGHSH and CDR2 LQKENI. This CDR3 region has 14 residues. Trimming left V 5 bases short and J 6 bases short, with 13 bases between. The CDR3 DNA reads TGTGCCAGCTCAGTCGGGACCGCTGATGAAAAACTGTTTTTT. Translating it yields CASSVGTADEKLFF.

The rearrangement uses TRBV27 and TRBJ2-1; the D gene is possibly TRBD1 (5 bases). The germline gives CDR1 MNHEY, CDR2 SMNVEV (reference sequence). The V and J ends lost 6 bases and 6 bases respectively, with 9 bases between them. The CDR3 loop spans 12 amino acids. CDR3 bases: TGTGCCAGCAGCAGGGCGCCCAATGAGCAGTTCTTC. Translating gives CASSRAPNEQFF.

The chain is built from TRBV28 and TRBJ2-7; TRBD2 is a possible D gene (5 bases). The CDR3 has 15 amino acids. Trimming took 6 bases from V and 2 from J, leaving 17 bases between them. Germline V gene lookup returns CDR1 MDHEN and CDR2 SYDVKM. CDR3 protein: CASSTKPGSTYEQYF. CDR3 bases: TGTGCCAGCAGCACAAAACCGGGGTCTACCTACGAGCAGTACTTC. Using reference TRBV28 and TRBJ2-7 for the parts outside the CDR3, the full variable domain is DVKVTQSSRYLVKRTGEKVFLECVQDMDHENMFWYRQDPGLGLRLIYFSYDVKMKEKGDIPEGYSVSREKKERFSLILESASTNQTSMYLCASSTKPGSTYEQYFGPGTRLTVT.

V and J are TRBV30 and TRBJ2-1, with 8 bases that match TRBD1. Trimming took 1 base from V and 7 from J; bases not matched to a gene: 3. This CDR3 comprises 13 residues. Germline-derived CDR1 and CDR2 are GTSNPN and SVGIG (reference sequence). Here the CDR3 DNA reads TGTGCCTGGAGTGGGTACAGGGGGAATGAGCAGTTCTTC. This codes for CAWSGYRGNEQFF.